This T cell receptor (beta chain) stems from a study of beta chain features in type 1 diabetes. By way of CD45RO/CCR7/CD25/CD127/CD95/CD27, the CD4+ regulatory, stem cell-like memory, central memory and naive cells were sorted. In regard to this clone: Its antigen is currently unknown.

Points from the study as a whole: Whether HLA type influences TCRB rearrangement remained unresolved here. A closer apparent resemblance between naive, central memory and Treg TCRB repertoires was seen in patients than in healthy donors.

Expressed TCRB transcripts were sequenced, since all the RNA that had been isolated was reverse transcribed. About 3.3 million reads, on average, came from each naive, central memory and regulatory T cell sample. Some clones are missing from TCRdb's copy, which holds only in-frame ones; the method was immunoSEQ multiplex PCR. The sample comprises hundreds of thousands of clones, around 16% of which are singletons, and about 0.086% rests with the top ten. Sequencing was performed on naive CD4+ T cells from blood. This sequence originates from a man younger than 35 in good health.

CDR3 amino acids: CASSQDTTSGRTDTQYF. As DNA, the CDR3 is TGCGCCAGCAGCCAAGACACAACTAGCGGCAGGACAGATACGCAGTATTTT. V usage is TRBV4-3 and J usage is TRBJ2-3; TRBD2 aligns across 8 bases. V lost 0 bases, J lost 3 bases, and 8 bases stayed unmatched. The CDR3 has 17 amino acids. Germline CDR1 is LGHNA and CDR2 is YSLEER.